The rows below give T cell receptor beta chains drawn from one sample of a study of lymphopenia after photon versus proton radiotherapy. Assay: immunoSEQ multiplex PCR; the TCRdb copy retains only in-frame clones and omits some. The data contain about 50,000 clones, roughly nine tenths of them singletons. The source was peripheral blood, collected from a patient treated with photon-based radiotherapy. The source of these receptors is a middle-aged woman with cholangiocarcinoma. Both conserved end residues are part of each CDR3. A D gene is named only where the DNA matches it firmly. Clone size is shown for a subset of rows, as once, few, many or a class of expanded clone.

d_gene,j_gene,abundance,v_gene,CDR3nt,CDR3aa
-,TRBJ2-7,-,TRBV5-1,TGCGCCAGCAGCAAACCAGGGGCCGACGAGCAGTACTTC,CASSKPGADEQYF
TRBD2,TRBJ2-3,-,TRBV4-1,TGCGCCAGCAGCCAAGCCCCCCTACTAGCGGGAGGGCCCAAAGGCACAGATACGCAGTATTTT,CASSQAPLLAGGPKGTDTQYF
-,TRBJ2-2,-,TRBV5-1,TGCGCCAGTTTACACTCCGGGGAGCTGTTTTTT,CASLHSGELFF
-,TRBJ1-5,-,TRBV4-2,TGTGCCAGCAGCCAAGAAGGTAATAGCAATCAGCCCCAGCATTTT,CASSQEGNSNQPQHF
-,TRBJ1-4,once,TRBV6-5,TGTGCCAGCAGCCGCACGGAGGGGGGACTTGAAAAACTGTTTTTT,CASSRTEGGLEKLFF
-,TRBJ1-4,-,TRBV11-2,TGTGCCAGCAGCTCAGACGCGACTAATGAAAAACTGTTTTTT,CASSSDATNEKLFF
-,TRBJ2-5,-,TRBV5-4,TGTGCCAGCAGCGAAAGTTCCGTCCAAGAGACCCAGTACTTC,CASSESSVQETQYF
TRBD1,TRBJ1-1,-,TRBV7-2,TGTGCCAGCAGTCTCACAGGGGTGACTGAAGCTTTCTTT,CASSLTGVTEAFF
-,TRBJ2-4,-,TRBV9,TGTGCCAGCAGTGTGGGGACCAAAAACATTCAGTACTTC,CASSVGTKNIQYF
-,TRBJ2-3,-,TRBV11-2,TGTGCCAGCAGCGCGAGAGGAGAGGATACGCAGTATTTT,CASSARGEDTQYF
-,TRBJ1-1,-,TRBV7-2,TGTGCCAGCTGCGGACGCTTGAACACTGAAGCTTTCTTT,CASCGRLNTEAFF
-,TRBJ2-7,-,TRBV2,TGTGCCAGCAGGGGCCAACCCTACGAGCAGTACTTC,CASRGQPYEQYF
-,TRBJ1-2,once,TRBV5-1,TGCGCCAGCAGCTTCCCAGGGTCCGGAGGCTACACCTTC,CASSFPGSGGYTF
-,TRBJ1-5,-,TRBV7-2,TGTGCCAGCGCCGTAGGGATTGGATCTCAGCCCCAGCATTTT,CASAVGIGSQPQHF
TRBD2,TRBJ2-1,-,TRBV4-2,TGTGCCAGCAGCCAAGAGAGCGGGAGGCGACCTTCCTCCTACAATGAGCAGTTCTTC,CASSQESGRRPSSYNEQFF
-,TRBJ1-5,-,TRBV27,TGTGCCAGCGGAACTCAGCCCCAGCATTTT,CASGTQPQHF
-,TRBJ1-3,-,TRBV6-1,TGTGCCAGCAGTGCCCAGCTCTCAAGGGACTCTGGAAACACCATATATTTT,CASSAQLSRDSGNTIYF
TRBD1,TRBJ1-1,-,TRBV29-1,TGCAGCGTGCAAACAGGGGTGAACACTGAAGCTTTCTTT,CSVQTGVNTEAFF
-,TRBJ1-1,-,TRBV29-1,TGCAGCGTTGGAGACAGGCCCCCTGAAGCTTTCTTT,CSVGDRPPEAFF
-,TRBJ2-5,-,TRBV10-2,TGCGCCAGCAGGTTTACCGGGAGTGAGCAGTACTTC,CASRFTGSEQYF
-,TRBJ2-7,once,TRBV5-4,TGTGCCAGCAGTTCCGGGACCTACGAGCAGTACTTC,CASSSGTYEQYF
TRBD2,TRBJ2-1,once,TRBV5-1,TGCGCCAGCAGCTTGGTGCTAGCGGGAGGACAAGACAATGAGCAGTTCTTC,CASSLVLAGGQDNEQFF
TRBD1,TRBJ1-1,once,TRBV2,TGTGCCAGCGGACTACAGGGGATGCTGAACACTGAAGCTTTCTTT,CASGLQGMLNTEAFF
TRBD2,TRBJ2-3,once,TRBV10-1,TGCGCCAGCCCGGGAGGTAGGGGAGATACGCAGTATTTT,CASPGGRGDTQYF
-,TRBJ2-4,-,TRBV9,TGTGCCAGCAGCGTAGAAGCGCTAGCAGGCAACATTCAGTACTTC,CASSVEALAGNIQYF
TRBD1,TRBJ2-3,-,TRBV7-9,TGTGCCAGCAGCTTAGCCGGGACAGGCACAGATACGCAGTATTTT,CASSLAGTGTDTQYF
TRBD2,TRBJ2-1,-,TRBV7-3,TGTGCCAGCAGTTGGACTAGCGGGAATTACAATGAGCAGTTCTTC,CASSWTSGNYNEQFF
-,TRBJ2-7,-,TRBV27,TGTGCCAGCAGTTCTGCGGGACTCACAACCGAGCAGTACTTC,CASSSAGLTTEQYF
-,TRBJ1-5,-,TRBV30,TGTGCCTGGGGGACCAACACCCCCGGACAGCCCCAGCATTTT,CAWGTNTPGQPQHF
-,TRBJ2-7,-,TRBV5-8,TGTGCCACCAGGGGGGAAGACGAAGACGAGCAGTACTTC,CATRGEDEDEQYF
-,TRBJ1-2,-,TRBV30,TGTGCCTGGAGTCAAACCGACATGGGTTTCGGCTATGGCTACACCTTC,CAWSQTDMGFGYGYTF
TRBD1,TRBJ1-6,-,TRBV5-4,TGTGCCAGCAGCCTACGGGACAGGGGGAATAATTCACCCCTCCACTTT,CASSLRDRGNNSPLHF
-,TRBJ1-1,-,TRBV7-8,TGTGCCAGCAGCTCAGGACAGTATAACACTGAAGCTTTCTTT,CASSSGQYNTEAFF
-,TRBJ2-1,-,TRBV4-2,TGTGCCAGCAGCCAAGATGGGGGGGCTCAATACAATGAGCAGTTCTTC,CASSQDGGAQYNEQFF
-,TRBJ2-5,-,TRBV5-1,TGCGCCAGCAGCTTGGATGTACTAGAGACCCAGTACTTC,CASSLDVLETQYF
-,TRBJ2-3,-,TRBV4-2,TGTGCCAGCAGCCACTCCGCGACGGCCGCAGATACGCAGTATTTT,CASSHSATAADTQYF
-,TRBJ1-1,few,TRBV19,TGTGCCAGTAGCGACGAAGGATCGGGCCTTGAAGCTTTCTTT,CASSDEGSGLEAFF
-,TRBJ2-3,-,TRBV5-6,TGTGCCAGCAACCTACTAGGGGCAGATACGCAGTATTTT,CASNLLGADTQYF
-,TRBJ2-1,once,TRBV10-3,TGTGCCACCCAGGGCTGGGGGAACAATGAGCAGTTCTTC,CATQGWGNNEQFF
TRBD1,TRBJ2-7,once,TRBV29-1,TGCAGCGTTCCCGACAGGGGCGAGCAGTACTTC,CSVPDRGEQYF
-,TRBJ2-7,-,TRBV5-1,TGCGCCAGCAGCTTGGCTAGGGGGACTACCTCAAACCGACCCTACGAGCAGTACTTC,CASSLARGTTSNRPYEQYF
-,TRBJ1-1,few,TRBV29-1,TGCAGCACCCAGACATCGATAAACACTGAAGCTTTCTTT,CSTQTSINTEAFF
TRBD1,TRBJ2-6,-,TRBV4-2,TGTGCCAGCAGCCAAGATCGGGGACAGTTTTCCTCTGGGGCCAACGTCCTGACTTTC,CASSQDRGQFSSGANVLTF
-,TRBJ2-1,once,TRBV19,TGTGCCAGTAGTATAGTGGCGGATATCGGGTACAATGAGCAGTTCTTC,CASSIVADIGYNEQFF
TRBD2,TRBJ2-1,few,TRBV4-2,TGTGCCAGCAGCCAGAGGACTAGCGGGAGTAATGGTTCCTACAATGAGCAGTTCTTC,CASSQRTSGSNGSYNEQFF
-,TRBJ1-2,-,TRBV2,TGTGCCAGCAGTGAACAAGGGTATGGCTACACCTTC,CASSEQGYGYTF
-,TRBJ1-1,-,TRBV9,TGTGCCAGCAGCGTAGGAGGGGGAAGCACTGAAGCTTTCTTT,CASSVGGGSTEAFF
-,TRBJ1-3,-,TRBV9,TGTGCCAGCAGCCCTCGAGCAGGGGCCATCTCTGGAAACACCATATATTTT,CASSPRAGAISGNTIYF
TRBD1,TRBJ1-1,-,TRBV19,TGTGCCAGTAGCCAATACCTCAGGGGGCGGGAAATTTCGGAGGCTGAAGCTTTCTTT,CASSQYLRGREISEAEAFF
-,TRBJ1-4,once,TRBV28,TGTGCCAGCAGCGAACCACAGGGTCCAACTAATGAAAAACTGTTTTTT,CASSEPQGPTNEKLFF
TRBD2,TRBJ2-7,-,TRBV5-1,TGCGCCAGCAGCCCGGGACTAGCGGGCTCCTACGAGCAGTACTTC,CASSPGLAGSYEQYF
TRBD2,TRBJ2-7,-,TRBV4-1,TGCGCCAGCAGCCAAGATACGGTAGCGGGGGGCTACGGTGGGTACGAGCAGTACTTC,CASSQDTVAGGYGGYEQYF
TRBD1,TRBJ1-2,-,TRBV4-2,TGTGCCAGCAGCCCCGAACAGGGGTTTAACTATGGCTACACCTTC,CASSPEQGFNYGYTF